The 13 T cell receptor beta chains reported below all come from one sample, sequenced in a study of cytomegalovirus exposure and HLA in healthy donors. 13 Jbeta primers and 60 Vbeta primers were used for the PCR. Clones were sequenced by immunoSEQ multiplex PCR, and TCRdb holds only the in-frame ones, with some missing. The table records tens of thousands of clones, around 81% of them present only once. Material for sequencing was PBMCs. Source of these receptors: a man younger than 45 in good health and CMV-seronegative.

This clone has a single count. The chain is built from TRBV19 and TRBJ2-7, with 14 nucleotides matching TRBD2. Germline V gene sequence: CDR1 LNHDA, CDR2 SQIVND (reference sequence). The CDR3 loop spans 19 amino acids. V trimming: 4 bases; J trimming: 2 bases; junction bases outside the gene matches: 13. The CDR3 DNA reads TGTGCCAGTAGTACGTACCCCCGGACTAGCGGGGGGTCAACCTACGAGCAGTACTTC. Translated: CASSTYPRTSGGSTYEQYF.

This chain's CDR3 is CASSLEGQGNTIYF. The CDR3 bases are TGCGCCAGCAGCTTGGAGGGACAGGGGAACACCATATATTTT. The chain recombines TRBV5-1 with TRBJ1-3; TRBD1 aligns across 10 bases. Germline V gene lookup returns CDR1 SGHRS and CDR2 YFSETQ. V lost 0 bases to trimming and J lost 7 bases; unmatched junction nucleotides: 1. The CDR3 is 14 amino acids.

The genes are TRBV5-1 and TRBJ2-3, with 9 bases aligning to TRBD2. With 0 bases clipped from V and 2 bases from J, the junction kept 4 bases outside the gene matches. The germline V gene encodes CDR1 SGHRS and CDR2 YFSETQ. There are 16 residues in the CDR3. For the CDR3, the DNA is TGCGCCAGCAGCTTGGCCCCTAGCGGGAACACAGATACGCAGTATTTT. It yields the protein CASSLAPSGNTDTQYF.

This clone was recorded a few times. This chain joins TRBV10-3 and TRBJ2-3; 7 bases match TRBD2. Germline V gives CDR1 ENHRY, CDR2 SYGVKD. The CDR3 extends over 14 amino acids. The V gene end was trimmed by 7 bases and the J gene end by 4 bases; junction bases not matched to a gene: 8. CDR3 loop: CAITQAGLSDTQYF. As DNA, the CDR3 is TGTGCCATCACACAAGCGGGATTGTCAGATACGCAGTATTTT.

This clone has a handful of counts. The rearrangement joins TRBV5-6 to TRBJ2-2, with 7 bases matching TRBD1. This CDR3 is 16 amino acids long. The ends lost 5 bases at V and 2 bases at J; junction bases unmatched: 9. Germline V lookup: CDR1 SGHDT, CDR2 YYEEEE. The CDR3 sequence is CASSRPGQTNTGELFF. The DNA of the CDR3 is TGTGCCAGCAGTCGTCCGGGACAGACAAACACCGGGGAGCTGTTTTTT.

The CDR3 DNA follows: TGTGCCAGCAGCTTAGAAGGGGCATACACTAACTATGGCTACACCTTC. Amino acids: CASSLEGAYTNYGYTF. The chain carries TRBV7-2 and TRBJ1-2; a possible D gene is TRBD1 (5 bases). The ends were cut back, 1 base at V and 0 bases at J, with 12 bases in the middle. Germline loops: CDR1 SGHTA, CDR2 FQGNSA. The CDR3 loop spans 16 amino acids.

The chain links TRBV19 to TRBJ1-5; 8 bases are a match to TRBD1. From germline, CDR1 is LNHDA and CDR2 SQIVND (reference sequence). The CDR3 spans 15 residues. Trimming removed 6 bases from V and 2 bases from J; junction bases left unmatched: 6. The CDR3 nucleotides are TGTGCCAGTAGCAAGGACAGGGTCGGCAATCAGCCCCAGCATTTT. It specifies CASSKDRVGNQPQHF.

V and J are TRBV7-8 and TRBJ1-1; TRBD1 matches 8 bases. CDR3 length: 16 amino acids. Germline loops: CDR1 SGHVS, CDR2 FQNEAQ. The junction had 10 bases not matched to a gene; V was cut back by 7 bases and J by 0 bases. Here the CDR3 reads CASIDRGRGMNTEAFF. The CDR3 DNA follows: TGTGCCAGCATCGACAGGGGCAGAGGAATGAACACTGAAGCTTTCTTT.

This clone was seen more than once but under ten times. V usage is TRBV6-5 and J usage is TRBJ1-1; D is unclear. V shed 11 bases and J shed 0 bases, with 13 bases lying between them. The CDR3 extends over 13 amino acids. Germline loops: CDR1 MNHEY, CDR2 SVGAGI. DNA for the CDR3: TGTGCCTCGGAGGCCTACCTGAACACTGAAGCTTTCTTT. Translating it yields CASEAYLNTEAFF.

This rearrangement joins TRBV5-1 to TRBJ2-1, with TRBD2 matching 10 bases. This CDR3 is built from 16 residues. V lost 4 bases to trimming and J lost 0 bases; unmatched junction nucleotides: 4. Looked up from germline, CDR1 is SGHRS and CDR2 is YFSETQ. The CDR3 protein is CASSPVAGGSYNEQFF. DNA of the CDR3: TGCGCCAGCAGCCCTGTAGCGGGGGGCTCCTACAATGAGCAGTTCTTC.

This chain uses TRBV27 with TRBJ2-3, with TRBD2 matching over 14 bases. The germline gives CDR1 MNHEY, CDR2 SMNVEV (reference sequence). Germline trimming cut 8 bases from V and 0 bases from J; bases unmatched to any gene: 10. The CDR3 has 18 amino acids. Written as DNA, the CDR3 is TGTGCCAGCGGGGGGGGACTAGCGGGAGTATCTAGCACAGATACGCAGTATTTT. This codes for CASGGGLAGVSSTDTQYF.

In the case of this clone: Other DNA sequences in this sample translate to the same CDR3. The chain carries TRBV6-5 and TRBJ1-2, with 7 bases matching TRBD1. The germline V gene has CDR1 MNHEY and CDR2 SVGAGI. The CDR3 runs to 13 residues. Trimming at V came to 6 bases and at J to 5 bases, leaving 6 bases not matched to a gene. CDR3 region: CASSNRGRYGYTF. The CDR3 DNA sequence: TGTGCCAGCAGCAACAGGGGTCGTTATGGCTACACCTTC.

The chain couples TRBV5-1 to TRBJ1-2; 7 nucleotides match TRBD1. Looked up from germline, CDR1 is SGHRS and CDR2 is YFSETQ. This CDR3 spans 13 amino acids. V lost 5 bases to trimming and J lost 2 bases; unmatched junction nucleotides: 3. CDR3: CASSPTGNYGYTF. The CDR3, as DNA: TGCGCCAGCAGTCCGACAGGGAACTATGGCTACACCTTC.